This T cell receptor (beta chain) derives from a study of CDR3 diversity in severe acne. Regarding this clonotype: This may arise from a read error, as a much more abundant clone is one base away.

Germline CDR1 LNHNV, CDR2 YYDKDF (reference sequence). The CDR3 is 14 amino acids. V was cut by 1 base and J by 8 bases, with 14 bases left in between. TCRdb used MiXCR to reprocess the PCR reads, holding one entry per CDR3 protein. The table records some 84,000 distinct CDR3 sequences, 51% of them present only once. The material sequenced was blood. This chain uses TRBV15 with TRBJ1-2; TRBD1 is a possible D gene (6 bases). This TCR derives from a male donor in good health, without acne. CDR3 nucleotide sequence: TGTGCCACCAGCAGAGGACAGGCGGTGAGGGGCTACACCTTC. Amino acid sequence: CATSRGQAVRGYTF. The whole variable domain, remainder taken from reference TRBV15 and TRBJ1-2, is DAMVIQNPRYQVTQFGKPVTLSCSQTLNHNVMYWYQQKSSQAPKLLFHYYDKDFNNEADTPDNFQSRRPNTSFCFLDIRSPGLGDTAMYLCATSRGQAVRGYTFGSGTRLTVV.